This T cell receptor beta chain was captured by sequencing in a study of blood T cell repertoires in COVID-19. Germline V gives CDR1 SGHRS, CDR2 YFSETQ. The CDR3 is made up of 14 amino acids. V lost 4 bases, J lost 6 bases, and 7 bases stayed unmatched. Using immunoSEQ multiplex PCR, the repertoire was profiled, and TCRdb retains in-frame clones only, with some absent. This sample yields about 250,000 clones, of which roughly nine tenths are seen a single time; less than 3% belongs to the top ten. This receptor was taken from a woman aged 45 to 65 who had recovered from COVID-19. The chain has TRBV5-1 and TRBJ1-2; 9 bases map to TRBD1. The sequencing input was PBMCs or T cells enriched from blood (not recorded which). CDR3 DNA: TGCGCCAGCAGCCGAGGACAGGGGTATGATGGCTACACCTTC. Its protein is CASSRGQGYDGYTF.